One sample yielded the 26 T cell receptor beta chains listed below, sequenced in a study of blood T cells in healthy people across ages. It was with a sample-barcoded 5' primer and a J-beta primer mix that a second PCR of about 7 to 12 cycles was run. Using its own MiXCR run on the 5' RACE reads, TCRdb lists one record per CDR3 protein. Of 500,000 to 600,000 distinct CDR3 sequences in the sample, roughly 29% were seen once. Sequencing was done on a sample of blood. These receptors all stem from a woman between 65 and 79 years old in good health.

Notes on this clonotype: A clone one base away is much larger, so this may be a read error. As DNA, the CDR3 is TGCGCCAGCAGCTTGGAACAGCCCCAAGAGACCCAGTACTTC. It codes for CASSLEQPQETQYF. The chain joins TRBV5-1 to TRBJ2-5; D gene ambiguous. Germline V lookup: CDR1 SGHRS, CDR2 YFSETQ. The CDR3 is made up of 14 amino acids. V lost 0 bases to trimming and J lost 1 base, with 7 bases between them.

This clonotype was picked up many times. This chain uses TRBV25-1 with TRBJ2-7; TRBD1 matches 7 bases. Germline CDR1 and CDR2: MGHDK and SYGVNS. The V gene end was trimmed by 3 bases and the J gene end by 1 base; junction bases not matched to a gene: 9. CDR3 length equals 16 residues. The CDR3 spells CASSDLQGRRSYEQYF. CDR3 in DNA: TGTGCCAGCAGTGATTTACAGGGGAGAAGGTCCTACGAGCAGTACTTC.

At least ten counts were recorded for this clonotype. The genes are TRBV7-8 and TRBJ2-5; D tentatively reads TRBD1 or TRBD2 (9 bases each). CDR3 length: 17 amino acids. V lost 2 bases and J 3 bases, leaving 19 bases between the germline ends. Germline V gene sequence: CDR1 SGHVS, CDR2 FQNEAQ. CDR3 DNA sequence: TGTGCCAGCAGCTTACCTAGCGGGACAGGGAAGGAAGAGACCCAGTACTTC. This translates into CASSLPSGTGKEETQYF.

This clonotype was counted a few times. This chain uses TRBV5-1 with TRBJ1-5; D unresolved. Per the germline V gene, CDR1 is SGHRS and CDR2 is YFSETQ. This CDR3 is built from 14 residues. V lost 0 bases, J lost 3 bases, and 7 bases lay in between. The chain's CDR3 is CASSLGQANQPQHF. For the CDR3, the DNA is TGCGCCAGCAGCTTGGGGCAGGCCAATCAGCCCCAGCATTTT.

This chain's CDR3 is CASSLVAGGYGNTIYF. Written as DNA, the CDR3 is TGCGCCAGCAGCTTGGTGGCAGGCGGGTATGGAAACACCATATATTTT. The V and J genes are TRBV5-1 and TRBJ1-3; no clear D. V lost 0 bases to trimming and J lost 3 bases, with 13 bases between them. CDR3 length: 16 amino acids. Germline lookup yields CDR1 SGHRS and CDR2 YFSETQ.

This CDR3 is CASSLLRAGQETQYF. The CDR3 DNA sequence: TGTGCCAGCAGTCTCCTCAGGGCAGGCCAAGAGACCCAGTACTTC. This chain joins TRBV6-2 or TRBV6-3 and TRBJ2-5; weak D call: TRBD1 (5 bases). The CDR3 is 15 amino acids. The V gene lost 5 bases and the J gene lost 1 base, with 14 bases spanning the gap. CDR1 and CDR2 (germline): MNHEY, SVGEGT.

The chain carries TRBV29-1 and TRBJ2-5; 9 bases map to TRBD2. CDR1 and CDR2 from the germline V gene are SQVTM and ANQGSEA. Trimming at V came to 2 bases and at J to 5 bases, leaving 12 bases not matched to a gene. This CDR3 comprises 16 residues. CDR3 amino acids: CSVERLAGPVSETQYF. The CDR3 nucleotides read TGCAGCGTTGAAAGGCTAGCGGGGCCGGTATCGGAGACCCAGTACTTC. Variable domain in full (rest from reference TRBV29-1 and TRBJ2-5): SAVISQKPSRDICQRGTSLTIQCQVDSQVTMMFWYRQQPGQSLTLIATANQGSEATYESGFVIDKFPISRPNLTFSTLTVSNMSPEDSSIYLCSVERLAGPVSETQYFGPGTRLLVL.

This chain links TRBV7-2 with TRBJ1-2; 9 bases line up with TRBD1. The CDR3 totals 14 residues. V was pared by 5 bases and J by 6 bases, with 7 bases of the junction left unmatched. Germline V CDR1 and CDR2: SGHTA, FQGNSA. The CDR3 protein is CASSPQQGADGYTF. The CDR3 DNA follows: TGTGCCAGCAGCCCTCAACAGGGGGCGGATGGCTACACCTTC.

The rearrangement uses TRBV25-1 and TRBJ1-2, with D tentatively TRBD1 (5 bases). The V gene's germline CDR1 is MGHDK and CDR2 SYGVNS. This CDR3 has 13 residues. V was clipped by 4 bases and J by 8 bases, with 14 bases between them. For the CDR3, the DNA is TGTGCCAGCAGTGGAGGGACGGGTAGGGGCTACACCTTC. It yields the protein CASSGGTGRGYTF.

DNA for the CDR3: TGTGCCAGCAGCCTTAGCCAGGGGGCGCGTAAAGAGCAGTACTTC. Translating it yields CASSLSQGARKEQYF. The chain is built from TRBV21-1 and TRBJ2-7; the table's D call of TRBD1 was not tested on the DNA. TRBV21-1 is assigned pseudogene status. This CDR3 spans 15 amino acids.

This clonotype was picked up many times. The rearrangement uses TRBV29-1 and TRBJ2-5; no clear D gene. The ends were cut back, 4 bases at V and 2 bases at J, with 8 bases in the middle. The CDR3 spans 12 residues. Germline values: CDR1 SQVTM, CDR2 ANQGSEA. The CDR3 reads CSVGQQQETQYF. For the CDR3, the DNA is TGCAGCGTTGGGCAGCAACAAGAGACCCAGTACTTC. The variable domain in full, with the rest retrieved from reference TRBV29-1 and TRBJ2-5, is SAVISQKPSRDICQRGTSLTIQCQVDSQVTMMFWYRQQPGQSLTLIATANQGSEATYESGFVIDKFPISRPNLTFSTLTVSNMSPEDSSIYLCSVGQQQETQYFGPGTRLLVL.

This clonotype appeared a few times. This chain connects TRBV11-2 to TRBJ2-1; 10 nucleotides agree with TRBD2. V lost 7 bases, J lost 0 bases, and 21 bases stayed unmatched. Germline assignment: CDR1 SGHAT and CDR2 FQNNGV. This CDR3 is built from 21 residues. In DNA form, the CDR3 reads TGTGCCAGCAAATACCCAGGGGGGACTAGCGATGCTTTTGGCTCCTACAATGAGCAGTTCTTC. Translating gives CASKYPGGTSDAFGSYNEQFF.

This chain's CDR3 is CATSRDQTDRPTLDGYTF. The CDR3 nucleotides are TGTGCCACCAGCAGAGATCAGACGGACAGGCCTACTCTCGATGGCTACACCTTC. The rearrangement joins TRBV15 to TRBJ1-2; 7 nucleotides agree with TRBD1. The CDR3 sequence is 18 residues long. After removal of 0 bases from V and 6 bases from J, the junction contained 16 bases not matched to a gene. Germline V gene sequence: CDR1 LNHNV, CDR2 YYDKDF (reference sequence). Full variable domain (missing parts from reference TRBV15 and TRBJ1-2): DAMVIQNPRYQVTQFGKPVTLSCSQTLNHNVMYWYQQKSSQAPKLLFHYYDKDFNNEADTPDNFQSRRPNTSFCFLDIRSPGLGDTAMYLCATSRDQTDRPTLDGYTFGSGTRLTVV.

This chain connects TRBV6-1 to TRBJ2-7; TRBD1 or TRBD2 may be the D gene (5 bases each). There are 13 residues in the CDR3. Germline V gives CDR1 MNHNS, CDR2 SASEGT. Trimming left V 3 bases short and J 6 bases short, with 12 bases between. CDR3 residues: CASSEGTRTEQYF. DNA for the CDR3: TGTGCCAGCAGTGAGGGGACCCGGACCGAGCAGTACTTC.

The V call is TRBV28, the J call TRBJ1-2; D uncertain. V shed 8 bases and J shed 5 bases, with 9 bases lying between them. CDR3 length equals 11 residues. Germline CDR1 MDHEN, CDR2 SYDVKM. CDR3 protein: CASGLGYGYTF. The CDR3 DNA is TGTGCCAGCGGGCTAGGGTATGGCTACACCTTC.

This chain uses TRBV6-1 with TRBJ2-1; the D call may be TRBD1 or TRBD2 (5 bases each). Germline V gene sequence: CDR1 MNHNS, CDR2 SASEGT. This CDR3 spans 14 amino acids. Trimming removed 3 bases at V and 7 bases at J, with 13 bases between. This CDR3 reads CASSEASWGNEQFF. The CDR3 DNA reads TGTGCCAGCAGTGAGGCCAGTTGGGGGAATGAGCAGTTCTTC.

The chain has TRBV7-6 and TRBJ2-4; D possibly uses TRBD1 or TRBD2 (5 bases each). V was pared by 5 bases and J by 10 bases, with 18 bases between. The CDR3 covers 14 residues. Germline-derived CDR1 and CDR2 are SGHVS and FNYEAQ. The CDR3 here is CASSPGTELGIQYF. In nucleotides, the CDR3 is TGTGCCAGCAGCCCCGGGACGGAATTAGGAATTCAGTACTTC.

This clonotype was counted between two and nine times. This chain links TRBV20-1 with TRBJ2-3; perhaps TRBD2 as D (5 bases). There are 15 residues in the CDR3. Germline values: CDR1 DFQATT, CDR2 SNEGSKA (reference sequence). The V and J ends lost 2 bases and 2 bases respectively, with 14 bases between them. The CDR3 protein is CSARTAGSATDTQYF. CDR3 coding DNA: TGCAGTGCTAGAACGGCGGGCTCTGCCACAGATACGCAGTATTTT.

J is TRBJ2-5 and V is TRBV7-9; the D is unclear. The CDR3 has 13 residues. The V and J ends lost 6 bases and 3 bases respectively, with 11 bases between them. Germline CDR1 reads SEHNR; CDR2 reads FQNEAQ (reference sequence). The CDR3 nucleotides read TGTGCCAGCAGTAACCCCCTCAAAGAGACCCAGTACTTC. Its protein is CASSNPLKETQYF.

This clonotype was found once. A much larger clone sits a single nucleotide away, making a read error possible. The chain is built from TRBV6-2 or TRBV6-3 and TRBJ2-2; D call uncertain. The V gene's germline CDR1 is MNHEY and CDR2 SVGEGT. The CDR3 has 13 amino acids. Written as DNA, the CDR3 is TGTGCCATGCAGGCTACGAACGCCGGGGAGCTGTTTTTT. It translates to CAMQATNAGELFF.

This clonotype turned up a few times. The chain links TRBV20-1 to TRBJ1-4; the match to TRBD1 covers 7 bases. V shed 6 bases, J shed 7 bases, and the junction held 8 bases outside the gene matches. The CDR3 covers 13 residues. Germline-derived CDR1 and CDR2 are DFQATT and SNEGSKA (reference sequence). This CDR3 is CSATQTGFEKLFF. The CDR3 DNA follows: TGCAGTGCAACCCAGACAGGGTTTGAAAAACTGTTTTTT.

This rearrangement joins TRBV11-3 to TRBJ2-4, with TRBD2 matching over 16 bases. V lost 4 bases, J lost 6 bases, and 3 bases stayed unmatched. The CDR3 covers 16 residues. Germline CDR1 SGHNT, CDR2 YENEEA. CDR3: CASSSGTSGGVNIQYF. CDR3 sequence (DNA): TGTGCCAGCAGCTCCGGGACTAGCGGGGGGGTAAACATTCAGTACTTC. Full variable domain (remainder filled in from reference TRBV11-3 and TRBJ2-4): EAGVVQSPRYKIIEKKQPVAFWCNPISGHNTLYWYLQNLGQGPELLIRYENEEAVDDSQLPKDRFSAERLKGVDSTLKIQPAELGDSAVYLCASSSGTSGGVNIQYFGAGTRLSVL.

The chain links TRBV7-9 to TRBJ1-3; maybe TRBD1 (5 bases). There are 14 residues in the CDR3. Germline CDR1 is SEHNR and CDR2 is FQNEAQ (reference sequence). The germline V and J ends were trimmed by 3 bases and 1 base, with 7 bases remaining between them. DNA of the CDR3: TGTGCCAGCAGCTTGACAGATTCTGGAAACACCATATATTTT. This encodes CASSLTDSGNTIYF.

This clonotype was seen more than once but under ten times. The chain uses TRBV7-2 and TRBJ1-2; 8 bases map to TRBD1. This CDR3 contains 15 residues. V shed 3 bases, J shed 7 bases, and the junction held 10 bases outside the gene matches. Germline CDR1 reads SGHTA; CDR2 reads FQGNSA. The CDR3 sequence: CASSLGTTGGGGYTF. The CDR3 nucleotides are TGTGCCAGCAGCTTGGGGACTACAGGGGGAGGTGGCTACACCTTC.

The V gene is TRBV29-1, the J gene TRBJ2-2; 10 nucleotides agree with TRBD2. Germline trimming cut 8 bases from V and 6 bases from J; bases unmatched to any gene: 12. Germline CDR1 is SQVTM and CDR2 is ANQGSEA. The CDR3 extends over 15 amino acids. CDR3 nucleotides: TGCAGCTCCACGAAAGCGGGGGGGCAGGCCGGGGAGCTGTTTTTT. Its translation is CSSTKAGGQAGELFF.

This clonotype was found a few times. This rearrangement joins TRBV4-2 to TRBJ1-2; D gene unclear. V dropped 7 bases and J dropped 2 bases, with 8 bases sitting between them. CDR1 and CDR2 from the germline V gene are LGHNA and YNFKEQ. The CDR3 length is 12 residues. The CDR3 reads CASITGNYGYTF. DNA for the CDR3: TGTGCCAGCATCACGGGGAACTATGGCTACACCTTC.